The sequence of this TCR beta chain was determined in a study of T cells in Graves' hyperthyroidism and ophthalmopathy. Study-wide points: A model of 13 V-J pairs discriminated ophthalmopathy from stable hyperthyroidism.

V lost 6 bases, J lost 3 bases, and 28 bases lay in between. CDR1 is SQVTM, CDR2 ANQGSEA, per germline. The CDR3 covers 18 residues. This clonotype was seen more than once but under ten times. No antigen is known for it. TCR beta CDR3 regions were amplified from RNA. Initially, a first-round RT-PCR of the TCR CDR3 employed the HTBI primer set. TCRdb fed the multiplex PCR reads into MiXCR, producing one record per CDR3 protein. Of 550,000 to 850,000 distinct CDR3 sequences detected, approximately 19% appear once; the ten largest clones hold 15% to 20%. Specimen: blood. This receptor was obtained from a woman aged 50 to 65 with Graves' hyperthyroidism that later progressed to Graves' ophthalmopathy. The chain links TRBV29-1 to TRBJ2-3; a possible D gene is TRBD1 (5 bases). The DNA of the CDR3 is TGCAGCGTCAATACCGACAGTAAAGAGGAGATGCGGACAGATACGCAGTATTTT. This gives the protein CSVNTDSKEEMRTDTQYF.